This passage covers 14 T cell receptor beta chains from one sample sequenced in a study. Each CDR3 protein gets one entry after TCRdb re-called the 5' RACE reads with MiXCR. Counted here are 2,500 to 3,500 distinct CDR3 sequences, under 7% occurring once; the ten biggest clones make up 5.5% to 7.5%. Sequences were obtained from total memory T cells from blood PBMCs. Subset defined: transitional memory CD4+ T cells. The receptors shown here come from a female donor with HIV.

This clonotype is deemed medium-sized (0.01 to 0.1%). V is TRBV5-1 and J is TRBJ2-3; perhaps D is TRBD1 or TRBD2 (5 bases each). Germline-derived CDR1 and CDR2 are SGHRS and YFSETQ. The CDR3 is 15 amino acids. Trimming took off 8 bases at V and 0 bases at J, with 16 bases between the two ends. CDR3 bases: TGCGCCAGTTCGTCCCGGGGCTTCAGCACAGATACGCAGTATTTT. Its translation: CASSSRGFSTDTQYF.

This clonotype rates as medium-sized (0.01 to 0.1%). The rearrangement links TRBV12-3 or TRBV12-4 to TRBJ1-5; D remains unclear. Deletions cut 2 bases from V and 12 bases from J, with 17 bases between. The CDR3 contains 14 residues. CDR3 in amino acids: CASSLNQNQKVQHF. The DNA for the CDR3 is TGTGCCAGCAGTTTAAATCAAAATCAGAAGGTCCAGCATTTT.

The V call is TRBV10-3, the J call TRBJ1-1; D gene ambiguous. The CDR3 has 12 amino acids. Trimming stripped 3 bases from V and 6 bases from J, with 8 bases between. CDR1 is ENHRY and CDR2 is SYGVKD in the germline V gene. For the CDR3, the DNA is TGTGCCATCAGTGAATCTGGGGCTGAAGCTTTCTTT. This gives the protein CAISESGAEAFF.

This clonotype is medium-sized (0.01 to 0.1%) by share. The final CDR3 position lacks the conserved phenylalanine or tryptophan, pointing to a likely read error. The DNA is left out, because the CDR3 cannot be placed on it with certainty; the CDR3 is given as TCRdb lists it. The V call is TRBV5-6, the J call TRBJ1-2. CDR1 is SGHDT and CDR2 is YYEEEE in the germline V gene. The CDR3 numbers 12 amino acids, ends counted. The CDR3 is CASRGHSSDYIL.

Judged by abundance, this clonotype is medium-sized. This sequence joins TRBV7-2 and TRBJ1-1; tentatively, D is TRBD1 (5 bases). The CDR3 contains 15 residues. Germline CDR1 reads SGHTA; CDR2 reads FQGNSA. The V and J ends lost 5 bases and 5 bases respectively, with 18 bases between them. CDR3 loop: CASSIRQRPGTEAFF. As DNA, the CDR3 is TGTGCCAGCAGCATACGACAGAGGCCGGGTACTGAAGCTTTCTTT. Combining the CDR3 with reference TRBV7-2 and TRBJ1-1 gives the whole variable domain GAGVSQSPSNKVTEKGKDVELRCDPISGHTALYWYRQSLGQGLEFLIYFQGNSAPDKSGLPSDRFSAERTGGSVSTLTIQRTQQEDSAVYLCASSIRQRPGTEAFFGQGTRLTVV.

The gene calls are TRBV5-5 and TRBJ2-5; no clear D. CDR1 and CDR2 from the germline V gene are SGHKS and YYEKEE (reference sequence). The CDR3 totals 13 residues. The germline V and J ends were trimmed by 2 bases and 4 bases, with 9 bases remaining between them. CDR3 sequence: CASSFASIETQYF. The CDR3, as DNA: TGTGCCAGCAGCTTCGCCAGCATAGAGACCCAGTACTTC.

This clonotype is judged medium-sized. This chain links TRBV20-1 with TRBJ1-1, with 11 nucleotides matching TRBD1. Looked up from germline, CDR1 is DFQATT and CDR2 is SNEGSKA (reference sequence). This CDR3 has 14 amino acids. Trimming at V came to 4 bases and at J to 11 bases, leaving 12 bases not matched to a gene. The CDR3 here is CSAKTGTGGWFAFF. The CDR3 coding sequence is TGCAGTGCTAAAACCGGGACAGGGGGATGGTTCGCTTTCTTT.

This rearrangement joins TRBV30 to TRBJ1-2, with D possibly being TRBD1 (6 bases). Trimming left V 8 bases short and J 6 bases short, with 22 bases between. The CDR3 runs to 14 residues. CDR1 GTSNPN and CDR2 SVGIG come from the germline V gene (reference sequence). DNA of the CDR3: TGTGCCGGGGGGCGCGAGGGGTATAAGGATGGCTACACCTTC. Its translation: CAGGREGYKDGYTF.

The rearrangement links TRBV10-3 to TRBJ1-1, with D unresolved. The germline V and J ends were trimmed by 5 bases and 1 base, with 11 bases remaining between them. CDR1 ENHRY and CDR2 SYGVKD come from the germline V gene. The CDR3 totals 14 residues. The CDR3 protein is CAISLSLGNTEAFF. The CDR3 DNA follows: TGTGCCATCAGTCTCAGTTTGGGGAACACTGAAGCTTTCTTT.

J is TRBJ2-1 and V is TRBV7-6; D is possibly TRBD1 (7 bases). The CDR3 loop spans 15 amino acids. In germline, CDR1 is SGHVS, CDR2 FNYEAQ. V was shortened by 2 bases and J by 6 bases, with 14 bases between the two germline ends. The CDR3 loop is CASSLSRGAFNEQFF. CDR3 coding DNA: TGTGCCAGCAGCTTATCCAGGGGGGCCTTCAATGAGCAGTTCTTC. The complete variable domain, with remaining parts taken from reference TRBV7-6 and TRBJ2-1, reads GAGVSQSPRYKVTKRGQDVALRCDPISGHVSLYWYRQALGQGPEFLTYFNYEAQQDKSGLPNDRFSAERPEGSISTLTIQRTEQRDSAMYRCASSLSRGAFNEQFFGPGTRLTVL.

By share, this clonotype counts as large. CDR3 residues: CAISDGTGYNEQFF. The DNA of the CDR3 is TGTGCCATCAGTGATGGGACAGGGTACAATGAGCAGTTCTTC. The V and J genes are TRBV10-3 and TRBJ2-1; TRBD1 aligns across 9 bases. CDR3 size: 14 residues. Looked up from germline, CDR1 is ENHRY and CDR2 is SYGVKD. Unmatched junction bases numbered 1, after V lost 3 bases and J lost 4 bases.

This clonotype is categorized as medium-sized. The chain links TRBV7-2 to TRBJ1-1; weak D call: TRBD1 (5 bases). Germline-derived CDR1 and CDR2 are SGHTA and FQGNSA. Trimming left V 5 bases short and J 0 bases short, with 10 bases between. The CDR3 contains 14 residues. CDR3 loop: CASSVRQLNTEAFF. CDR3 coding DNA: TGTGCCAGCAGCGTAAGACAGTTGAACACTGAAGCTTTCTTT.

By share, this clonotype counts as medium-sized. This sequence joins TRBV7-2 and TRBJ2-5, with 13 bases fitting TRBD2. CDR1 SGHTA and CDR2 FQGNSA come from the germline V gene. Trimming removed 5 bases from V and 1 base from J; junction bases left unmatched: 16. There are 20 residues in the CDR3. Here the CDR3 reads CASSLRSRSRTSGGQETQYF. Written as DNA, the CDR3 is TGTGCCAGCAGCCTCCGTAGCCGAAGTAGGACTAGCGGGGGCCAAGAGACCCAGTACTTC.

This clonotype rates as medium-sized. The J gene is TRBJ1-2, the V gene TRBV10-3; 7 bases align to TRBD1. This CDR3 is built from 12 residues. Germline CDR1 reads ENHRY; CDR2 reads SYGVKD. The CDR3 sequence: CATGRSNYGYTF. The CDR3 DNA sequence: TGTGCGACAGGGAGGTCTAACTATGGCTACACCTTC.